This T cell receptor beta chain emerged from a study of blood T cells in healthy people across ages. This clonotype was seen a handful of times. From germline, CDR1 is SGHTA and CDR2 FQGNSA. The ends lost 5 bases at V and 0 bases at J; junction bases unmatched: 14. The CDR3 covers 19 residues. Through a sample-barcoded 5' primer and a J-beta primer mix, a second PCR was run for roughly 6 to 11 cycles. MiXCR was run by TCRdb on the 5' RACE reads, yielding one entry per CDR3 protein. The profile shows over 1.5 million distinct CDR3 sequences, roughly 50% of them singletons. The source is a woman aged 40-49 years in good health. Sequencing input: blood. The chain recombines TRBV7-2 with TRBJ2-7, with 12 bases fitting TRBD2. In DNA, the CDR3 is TGTGCCAGCAGCCCTCAAATACCGACTAGCGGGGGCCTCTCCTACGAGCAGTACTTC. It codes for CASSPQIPTSGGLSYEQYF.